Below are 27 T cell receptor beta chains sequenced from a single sample in a study of OX40 agonist ivuxolimab in advanced cancers. The data were produced by immunoSEQ multiplex PCR, yet TCRdb's version contains in-frame clones alone and is incomplete. The top ten hold more than 9.5% of the sample, which has approximately 30,000 clones, around four fifths seen once. This specimen was CD4+ or CD8+ T cells sorted from blood, taken in a trial of the OX40 agonist ivuxolimab. These receptors were taken from an adult with an advanced solid tumor such as melanoma, head and neck, liver or kidney cancer.

The chain is built from TRBV7-2 and TRBJ1-1; D is undetermined. The CDR3 runs to 15 residues. The V end lost 3 bases, the J end lost 2 bases, and 13 bases lay between the germline ends. Germline assignment: CDR1 SGHTA and CDR2 FQGNSA. The CDR3 nucleotides are TGTGCCAGCAGCTTTCTATCCAGGTTAAACACTGAAGCTTTCTTT. It specifies CASSFLSRLNTEAFF.

The chain recombines TRBV30 with TRBJ1-1, with TRBD1 as a possible D gene (6 bases). The CDR3 length is 15 residues. Between the trimmed V and J ends, which lost 1 base and 4 bases, there was a span of 16 bases. CDR1 and CDR2 (germline): GTSNPN, SVGIG (reference sequence). Here the CDR3 reads CAWSEAYRVPTEAFF. The CDR3 DNA reads TGTGCCTGGAGTGAGGCATACAGGGTGCCCACTGAAGCTTTCTTT. The full variable domain, with the rest looked up from reference TRBV30 and TRBJ1-1, is SQTIHQWPATLVQPVGSPLSLECTVEGTSNPNLYWYRQAAGRGLQLLFYSVGIGQISSEVPQNLSASRPQDRQFILSSKKLLLSDSGFYLCAWSEAYRVPTEAFFGQGTRLTVV.

The chain joins TRBV4-2 to TRBJ2-2; 8 nucleotides agree with TRBD1. V lost 0 bases, J lost 8 bases, and 5 bases stayed unmatched. Germline CDR1 and CDR2: LGHNA and YNFKEQ. This CDR3 region has 15 residues. In DNA form, the CDR3 reads TGTGCCAGCAGCCAAGAGCAGGGGGCCGCAGGGGAGCTGTTTTTT. Amino acid sequence: CASSQEQGAAGELFF.

This clone turned up a few times. The J gene is TRBJ1-5, the V gene TRBV6-1; D is perhaps TRBD1 (6 bases). Trimming removed 6 bases at V and 5 bases at J, with 17 bases between. This CDR3 is built from 15 residues. Germline V lookup: CDR1 MNHNS, CDR2 SASEGT. The CDR3: CASSPDRTAYQPQHF. The CDR3 DNA reads TGTGCCAGCAGCCCCGACAGGACGGCGTATCAGCCCCAGCATTTT.

This chain joins TRBV11-2 and TRBJ2-5; the D gene could be TRBD1 or TRBD2 (5 bases each). The CDR3 is made up of 18 amino acids. The ends were cut back, 6 bases at V and 2 bases at J, with 25 bases in the middle. Germline V CDR1 and CDR2: SGHAT, FQNNGV. The CDR3 sequence is CASSVFGGPGLSQETQYF. For the CDR3, the DNA is TGTGCCAGCAGTGTTTTTGGGGGTCCTGGACTCTCTCAAGAGACCCAGTACTTC.

The chain recombines TRBV4-2 with TRBJ1-6; the D is unclear. The ends were cut back, 0 bases at V and 9 bases at J, with 15 bases in the middle. The V gene's germline CDR1 is LGHNA and CDR2 YNFKEQ. This CDR3 spans 16 amino acids. CDR3 nucleotide sequence: TGTGCCAGCAGCCAAGAATCGAGGCTCCGGGGTTCACCCCTCCACTTT. Translation gives CASSQESRLRGSPLHF.

The genes are TRBV9 and TRBJ2-5; 7 positions match TRBD2. J lost 4 bases, V lost 2 bases, and 5 bases had no gene match. The CDR3 spans 14 residues. Germline assignment: CDR1 SGDLS and CDR2 YYNGEE. The chain's CDR3 is CASSVQGGAETQYF. CDR3 bases: TGTGCCAGCAGCGTGCAGGGAGGGGCAGAGACCCAGTACTTC.

The rearrangement joins TRBV5-8 to TRBJ2-3; 8 bases align to TRBD1. CDR1 and CDR2 (germline): SGHTS, YDEGEE. This CDR3 has 15 residues. V shed 4 bases, J shed 5 bases, and the junction held 9 bases outside the gene matches. The CDR3 DNA is TGTGCCAGCAGCGTCACAGGGGGTGACAGAGATACGCAGTATTTT. Translating it yields CASSVTGGDRDTQYF.

The rearrangement links TRBV25-1 to TRBJ2-7; D is ambiguous. CDR3 size: 18 residues. Between the trimmed V and J ends, which lost 6 bases and 4 bases, there was a span of 28 bases. Germline values: CDR1 MGHDK, CDR2 SYGVNS. CDR3 coding DNA: TGTGCCAGCAGCACCCAAACTCAGGACGGTGGCAATTGGTACGAGCAGTACTTC. It codes for CASSTQTQDGGNWYEQYF.

The genes are TRBV2 and TRBJ1-4, with TRBD1 matching over 7 bases. From germline, CDR1 is SNHLY and CDR2 FYNNEI. After removal of 5 bases from V and 8 bases from J, the junction contained 8 bases not matched to a gene. This CDR3 is built from 14 residues. The CDR3 sequence is CASSLNRGAEKLFF. For the CDR3, the DNA is TGTGCCAGCAGTTTAAACAGGGGTGCGGAAAAACTGTTTTTT.

The chain joins TRBV27 to TRBJ2-1; maybe TRBD1 (5 bases). Germline V gene data show CDR1 as MNHEY and CDR2 as SMNVEV (reference sequence). The CDR3 covers 17 residues. Trimming took off 6 bases at V and 2 bases at J, with 20 bases between the two ends. The CDR3 here is CASSPGLPSSPYNEQFF. CDR3 coding DNA: TGTGCCAGCAGCCCAGGGTTGCCCAGCAGCCCCTACAATGAGCAGTTCTTC.

The rearrangement joins TRBV15 to TRBJ2-7; 10 nucleotides line up with TRBD1. Germline CDR1 and CDR2: LNHNV and YYDKDF (reference sequence). The trim removed 0 bases at V and 3 bases at J, leaving 8 bases unmatched. The CDR3 runs to 17 residues. In DNA, the CDR3 is TGTGCCACCAGCAGAGATATCGGGGACAGGGGCGGCTACGAGCAGTACTTC. Translating gives CATSRDIGDRGGYEQYF.

The V and J genes are TRBV7-8 and TRBJ2-3; 8 bases line up with TRBD2. The CDR3 consists of 15 residues. V lost 0 bases and J lost 5; bases outside the gene matches: 4. The germline gives CDR1 SGHVS, CDR2 FQNEAQ. CDR3 amino acids: CASSLAGRGVDTQYF. CDR3 bases: TGTGCCAGCAGCTTAGCGGGGCGGGGGGTAGATACGCAGTATTTT.

The chain joins TRBV6-5 to TRBJ2-3; D not resolved. The CDR3 runs 16 residues. The germline CDR1 and CDR2 sequences are MNHEY and SVGAGI. V lost 0 bases and J lost 0, with 10 bases in between. The CDR3: CASSYSQVPSTDTQYF. CDR3 bases: TGTGCCAGCAGTTACTCGCAGGTCCCTAGCACAGATACGCAGTATTTT.

The rearrangement joins TRBV14 to TRBJ1-6, with D possibly matching TRBD1 (6 bases). V dropped 5 bases and J dropped 9 bases, with 11 bases sitting between them. CDR1 and CDR2 (germline): SGHDN, FVKESK. This CDR3 is 13 amino acids long. CDR3 DNA sequence: TGTGCCAGCAGCTTAACAGGGAGTTCACCCCTCCACTTT. It encodes CASSLTGSSPLHF. The full variable domain, in which reference TRBV14 and TRBJ1-6 provide the parts outside the CDR3, is EAGVTQFPSHSVIEKGQTVTLRCDPISGHDNLYWYRRVMGKEIKFLLHFVKESKQDESGMPNNRFLAERTGGTYSTLKVQPAELEDSGVYFCASSLTGSSPLHFGNGTRLTVT.

The chain couples TRBV7-2 to TRBJ2-7, with no clear D. The CDR3 contains 14 residues. Germline V gene lookup returns CDR1 SGHTA and CDR2 FQGNSA. The ends were cut back, 6 bases at V and 2 bases at J, with 14 bases in the middle. Written as DNA, the CDR3 is TGTGCCAGCAGATTGGAAGGGTACCCCTACGAGCAGTACTTC. It translates to CASRLEGYPYEQYF.

By share, this clone ranks as medium-sized. The rearrangement links TRBV30 to TRBJ1-3; D is uncertain. The CDR3 length is 11 residues. Per the germline V gene, CDR1 is GTSNPN and CDR2 is SVGIG (reference sequence). V dropped 4 bases and J dropped 4 bases, with 5 bases sitting between them. The DNA of the CDR3 is TGTGCCTGGAATCTGGGAAACACCATATATTTT. Protein product: CAWNLGNTIYF.

This clone came up once. The CDR3 here is CASSQRVDRPVPETQYF. In DNA, the CDR3 is TGTGCCAGCTCGCAAAGGGTCGACAGACCGGTACCGGAGACCCAGTACTTC. The chain uses TRBV18 and TRBJ2-5, with a tentative D call TRBD1 (5 bases). Germline V CDR1 and CDR2: KGHSH, LQKENI. V was pared by 6 bases and J by 5 bases, with 25 bases between. This CDR3 comprises 17 residues.

This clone appeared once. V usage is TRBV4-3 and J usage is TRBJ2-2, with 7 nucleotides matching TRBD1. Germline CDR1 LGHNA, CDR2 YSLEER. The length of the CDR3 is 18 residues. V shed 1 base, J shed 7 bases, and the junction held 15 bases outside the gene matches. This CDR3 is CASSQGAVTGTVLGELFF. In DNA form, the CDR3 reads TGCGCCAGCAGCCAAGGGGCGGTAACCGGGACAGTTCTCGGGGAGCTGTTTTTT.

The V and J genes are TRBV10-3 and TRBJ1-1, with 8 bases aligning to TRBD1. J lost 0 bases, V lost 6 bases, and 15 bases had no gene match. The CDR3 totals 18 residues. Germline lookup yields CDR1 ENHRY and CDR2 SYGVKD. In DNA, the CDR3 is TGTGCCATCAGCGGAATCCGGGGGCCAGGGGGCATGAACACTGAAGCTTTCTTT. This gives the protein CAISGIRGPGGMNTEAFF.

V usage is TRBV6-1 and J usage is TRBJ2-2; TRBD1 might be the D (6 bases). V was pared by 4 bases and J by 3 bases, with 9 bases between. The germline V gene has CDR1 MNHNS and CDR2 SASEGT. This CDR3 is 14 amino acids long. The CDR3 reads CASSGTVDTGELFF. CDR3 DNA sequence: TGTGCCAGCAGTGGGACAGTCGACACCGGGGAGCTGTTTTTT.

V usage is TRBV7-9 and J usage is TRBJ1-5; D gene unclear. The CDR3 extends over 16 amino acids. V was pared by 0 bases and J by 0 bases, with 9 bases between. CDR1 SEHNR and CDR2 FQNEAQ come from the germline V gene (reference sequence). This CDR3 reads CASSLASGYSNQPQHF. The CDR3 coding sequence is TGTGCCAGCAGCTTAGCGTCGGGTTATAGCAATCAGCCCCAGCATTTT.

The chain has TRBV9 and TRBJ2-3; D gene unclear. The CDR3 is 12 residues long. Trimming pared 5 bases from V and 0 bases from J, leaving 4 bases between. Germline assignment: CDR1 SGDLS and CDR2 YYNGEE. The CDR3: CASRSSTDTQYF. DNA for the CDR3: TGTGCCAGCAGATCTAGCACAGATACGCAGTATTTT.

V and J are TRBV9 and TRBJ2-5; 8 bases fit TRBD2. Germline CDR1 is SGDLS and CDR2 is YYNGEE. The CDR3 totals 17 residues. Trimming took 6 bases from V and 1 from J; bases not matched to a gene: 14. The CDR3 protein is CASTSTGIAGRQETQYF. The DNA for the CDR3 is TGTGCCAGCACCTCCACCGGGATAGCGGGACGCCAAGAGACCCAGTACTTC.

The rearrangement joins TRBV6-1 to TRBJ2-2, with unresolved D. CDR1 is MNHNS, CDR2 SASEGT, per germline. The CDR3 is made up of 13 amino acids. V lost 2 bases, J lost 3 bases, and 4 bases lay in between. The CDR3 region has the DNA TGTGCCAGCAGTGAAATCGACACCGGGGAGCTGTTTTTT. Its protein is CASSEIDTGELFF.

V usage is TRBV19 and J usage is TRBJ2-7, with D uncertain. Germline V lookup: CDR1 LNHDA, CDR2 SQIVND (reference sequence). The germline V and J ends were trimmed by 0 bases and 3 bases, with 6 bases remaining between them. The CDR3 runs to 13 residues. CDR3 amino acids: CASSIDDGYEQYF. The CDR3 coding sequence is TGTGCCAGTAGTATAGACGACGGCTACGAGCAGTACTTC.

This clone was detected only once. The chain joins TRBV13 to TRBJ1-5; unclear D gene. The CDR3 extends over 16 amino acids. Germline CDR1 and CDR2: PRHDT and FYEKMQ (reference sequence). Trimming shortened V by 1 base and J by 1 base, and 11 bases separated the two germline ends. CDR3 protein: CASSLVPPPSNQPQHF. DNA of the CDR3: TGTGCCAGCAGCTTAGTGCCGCCTCCGAGCAATCAGCCCCAGCATTTT.